This passage covers 17 T cell receptor beta chains from one sample sequenced in a study of blood T cell repertoires in COVID-19 (dated by TCRdb to the early 2020s). The protocol used for the library was the immunoSEQ multiplex PCR assay. Not all clones reach the TCRdb copy of this immuneACCESS table, which keeps in-frame sequences only. Checked studies attribute under half of the gap to unresolved V genes and leave the rest unexplained. For this sample the table gives 90,000 to 150,000 clones, of which approximately 90% were detected only once. Jointly, the top ten make up 19% of the sample. Specimen: peripheral blood. The receptors were sampled from a human donor with acute or convalescent COVID-19. The donor label of this sample is uncertain.

The chain is built from TRBV5-4 and TRBJ2-7; 10 positions match TRBD1. CDR1 and CDR2 (germline): SGHNT, YYREEE (reference sequence). Trimming at V came to 4 bases and at J to 2 bases, leaving 6 bases not matched to a gene. The CDR3 is 15 residues long. CDR3 coding DNA: TGTGCCAGCAGCATCGGACAGGGGGTGCCCTACGAGCAGTACTTC. Translation gives CASSIGQGVPYEQYF.

The chain recombines TRBV5-1 with TRBJ1-3, with unresolved D. V lost 1 base to trimming and J lost 2 bases, with 10 bases between them. Germline CDR1 reads SGHRS; CDR2 reads YFSETQ. This CDR3 region has 15 residues. The CDR3 is CASSLSGGPGNTIYF. Written as DNA, the CDR3 is TGCGCCAGCAGCTTGTCCGGCGGCCCTGGAAACACCATATATTTT.

This clone has more than one count but fewer than ten. V is TRBV6-4 and J is TRBJ2-2; no clear D gene. V was shortened by 10 bases and J by 4 bases, with 19 bases between the two germline ends. Germline V gene data show CDR1 as MRHNA and CDR2 as SNTAGT. CDR3 length: 15 residues. For the CDR3, the DNA is TGTGCCATCTCAGGCACAAACCCACCCACCGGGGAGCTGTTTTTT. Residues: CAISGTNPPTGELFF.

For this clone: The sample holds other DNA sequences that translate to the same CDR3. The J gene is TRBJ1-3, the V gene TRBV4-1; no clear D gene. The CDR3 consists of 15 residues. The ends were cut back, 0 bases at V and 0 bases at J, with 6 bases in the middle. The germline CDR1 and CDR2 sequences are MGHRA and YSYEKL. The CDR3 DNA follows: TGCGCCAGCAGCCAAGAAGCGGACTCTGGAAACACCATATATTTT. Translated: CASSQEADSGNTIYF.

The chain couples TRBV18 to TRBJ2-7, with D perhaps TRBD2 (5 bases). V lost 6 bases to trimming and J lost 2 bases, with 11 bases between them. The CDR3 is 13 residues long. Looked up from germline, CDR1 is KGHSH and CDR2 is LQKENI. The CDR3 sequence: CASSAGNPYEQYF. CDR3 sequence (DNA): TGTGCCAGCTCTGCCGGGAATCCCTACGAGCAGTACTTC.

This chain joins TRBV6-5 and TRBJ1-4, with 9 nucleotides matching TRBD1. V was pared by 5 bases and J by 6 bases, with 4 bases of the junction left unmatched. This CDR3 region has 14 residues. Germline CDR1 and CDR2: MNHEY and SVGAGI. The CDR3 region is CASSRQGGDEKLFF. The CDR3 coding sequence is TGTGCCAGCAGTCGACAGGGGGGGGATGAAAAACTGTTTTTT.

The chain is built from TRBV18 and TRBJ1-2; maybe TRBD1 (5 bases). V was shortened by 2 bases and J by 3 bases, with 13 bases between the two germline ends. The germline V gene has CDR1 KGHSH and CDR2 LQKENI. CDR3 length equals 15 residues. The CDR3 reads CASSPRGGTDYGYTF. As DNA, the CDR3 is TGTGCCAGCTCACCAAGGGGTGGCACCGACTATGGCTACACCTTC.

The V gene is TRBV19, the J gene TRBJ2-6, with D tentatively TRBD1 (5 bases). Trimming removed 5 bases from V and 2 bases from J, with 22 bases in between. Germline V gene sequence: CDR1 LNHDA, CDR2 SQIVND (reference sequence). The length of the CDR3 is 19 residues. CDR3 in amino acids: CASSHPGRAFPAGANVLTF. In nucleotides, the CDR3 is TGTGCCAGTAGTCACCCCGGCAGGGCTTTCCCTGCTGGGGCCAACGTCCTGACTTTC. The full variable domain, rest sourced from reference TRBV19 and TRBJ2-6, is DGGITQSPKYLFRKEGQNVTLSCEQNLNHDAMYWYRQDPGQGLRLIYYSQIVNDFQKGDIAEGYSVSREKKESFPLTVTSAQKNPTAFYLCASSHPGRAFPAGANVLTFGAGSRLTVL.

The gene calls are TRBV13 and TRBJ1-1; possibly TRBD1 for D (6 bases). Between the trimmed V and J ends, which lost 4 bases and 0 bases, there was a span of 12 bases. This CDR3 is built from 15 residues. From germline, CDR1 is PRHDT and CDR2 FYEKMQ (reference sequence). Written as DNA, the CDR3 is TGTGCCAGCAGCTCCGGCGGGGGCATGAACACTGAAGCTTTCTTT. The encoded protein is CASSSGGGMNTEAFF.

This clone has just a few counts. The chain is built from TRBV6-2 or TRBV6-3 and TRBJ2-7; the D gene is possibly TRBD1 (6 bases). Germline V gene lookup returns CDR1 MNHEY and CDR2 SVGEGT. V was pared by 2 bases and J by 9 bases, with 11 bases between. This CDR3 is 12 amino acids long. The CDR3 sequence: CASSYATGTQYF. Written as DNA, the CDR3 is TGTGCCAGCAGTTACGCTACAGGGACGCAGTACTTC.

This sequence joins TRBV4-3 and TRBJ2-5; tentative D call: TRBD2 (6 bases). The ends were cut back, 4 bases at V and 4 bases at J, with 16 bases in the middle. Germline V gene sequence: CDR1 LGHNA, CDR2 YSLEER. CDR3 length: 15 residues. CDR3 amino acids: CASSRQPGLRETQYF. DNA of the CDR3: TGCGCCAGCAGCCGCCAACCGGGACTGAGAGAGACCCAGTACTTC.

DNA of the CDR3: TGTGCCATCAGTGATTTAGGGACACGCAACGCCGGGGAGCTGTTTTTT. This gives the protein CAISDLGTRNAGELFF. This chain uses TRBV10-3 with TRBJ2-2; D is perhaps TRBD1 (6 bases). CDR3 length: 16 residues. Germline CDR1 is ENHRY and CDR2 is SYGVKD. Trimming took off 3 bases at V and 6 bases at J, with 17 bases between the two ends.

The chain has TRBV27 and TRBJ1-2; TRBD1 is a possible D gene (6 bases). Germline loops: CDR1 MNHEY, CDR2 SMNVEV (reference sequence). V lost 0 bases, J lost 9 bases, and 11 bases lay in between. The CDR3 length is 13 residues. This CDR3 reads CASSLSKGVSYTF. The CDR3 region has the DNA TGTGCCAGCAGTTTATCGAAGGGGGTTAGCTACACCTTC.

The chain combines TRBV7-2 with TRBJ1-2, with D maybe TRBD1 (5 bases). The CDR3 has 13 residues. In germline, CDR1 is SGHTA, CDR2 FQGNSA. V lost 5 bases and J lost 4, with 11 bases in between. The CDR3 DNA reads TGTGCCAGCAGCCCGGACACGCTCTATGGCTACACCTTC. Its protein product is CASSPDTLYGYTF.

The rearrangement uses TRBV7-8 and TRBJ1-2; D gene unclear. Trimming took 1 base from V and 2 from J, leaving 8 bases between them. The length of the CDR3 is 14 residues. Germline CDR1 and CDR2: SGHVS and FQNEAQ. CDR3 in DNA: TGTGCCAGCAGCTTAGTAGCGGAAAACTATGGCTACACCTTC. Its protein is CASSLVAENYGYTF.

This rearrangement joins TRBV4-3 to TRBJ1-1; 7 bases agree with TRBD1. Per germline, CDR1 LGHNA and CDR2 YSLEER. J was trimmed by 7 bases and V by 0 bases; bases with no gene match: 11. The CDR3 contains 16 residues. CDR3 nucleotide sequence: TGCGCCAGCAGCCAAGACTCGACAGGGAGATGGGGTGAAGCTTTCTTT. This sequence encodes CASSQDSTGRWGEAFF.

The rearrangement uses TRBV9 and TRBJ1-1; TRBD1 matches 7 bases. The germline gives CDR1 SGDLS, CDR2 YYNGEE. The CDR3 consists of 17 residues. Trimming at V came to 2 bases and at J to 1 base, leaving 11 bases not matched to a gene. DNA of the CDR3: TGTGCCAGCAGCGTTTCGACAGGGCTGGGGGCGAACACTGAAGCTTTCTTT. This codes for CASSVSTGLGANTEAFF.